This entry concerns a single T cell receptor (beta chain). The sample is drawn from a study of blood T cell repertoires in COVID-19. Looking at the study overall: Sites across the United States, Italy and Spain contributed samples from acute and convalescent COVID-19. The analysed material was cDNA or gDNA that came from T cells, B-cell-depleted T cells, or PBMCs.

How the authors handled the data: Using reference gene primer amplification, nucleated cell counts were estimated. Sequenced by immunoSEQ multiplex PCR; TCRdb stores in-frame clones only, minus some. V, J and clone size derive from that table, while D and trimming were established from the DNA sequence. Altogether about 19,000 clones are present, 75% to 90% being singletons, with the ten largest covering roughly 3.2%. The clonotype comes from a human donor in a cohort sampled during active COVID-19. Sequenced input: peripheral blood.

The CDR3 bases are TGTGCCGCGGGGGGCCTGAGTCCGCAGTATTTT. It is translated as CAAGGLSPQYF. The chain couples TRBV3-1 (or the pseudogene TRBV3-2) to TRBJ2-3; 8 positions agree with TRBD2. V lost 11 bases and J lost 10; bases outside the gene matches: 8. Germline loops: CDR1 LGHDT, CDR2 YNNKEL (reference sequence). CDR3 length: 11 amino acids.